The present T cell receptor beta chain was sequenced within a study of cytomegalovirus exposure and HLA in healthy donors. This CDR3 comprises 10 residues. Germline V gives CDR1 SGHTA, CDR2 FQGTGA. The V and J ends lost 5 bases and 11 bases respectively, with 7 bases between them. Primers: 60 Vbeta forward and 13 Jbeta reverse. Assay used: immunoSEQ multiplex PCR; TCRdb lists only in-frame clones, some missing. The table for this sample gives about 96,000 clones. The sample consisted of PBMCs. The receptor was derived from a woman aged 25 to 39 in good health and CMV-seronegative. The chain joins TRBV7-3 to TRBJ1-3; D call uncertain. In nucleotides, the CDR3 is TGTGCCAGCAGCGTTCGGGCCATATATTTT. It yields the protein CASSVRAIYF.